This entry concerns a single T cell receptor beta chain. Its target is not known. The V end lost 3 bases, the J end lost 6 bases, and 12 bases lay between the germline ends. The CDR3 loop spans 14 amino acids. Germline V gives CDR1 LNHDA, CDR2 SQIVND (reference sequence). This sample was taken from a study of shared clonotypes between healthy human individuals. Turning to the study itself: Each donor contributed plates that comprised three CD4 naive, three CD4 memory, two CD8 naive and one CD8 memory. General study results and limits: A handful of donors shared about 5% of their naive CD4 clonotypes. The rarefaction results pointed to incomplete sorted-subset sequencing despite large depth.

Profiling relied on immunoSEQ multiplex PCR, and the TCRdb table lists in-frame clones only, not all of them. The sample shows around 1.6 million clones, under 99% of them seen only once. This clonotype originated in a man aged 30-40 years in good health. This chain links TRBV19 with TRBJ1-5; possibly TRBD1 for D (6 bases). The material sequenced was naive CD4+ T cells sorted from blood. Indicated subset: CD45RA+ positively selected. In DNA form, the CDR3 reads TGTGCCAGTAGTATCCGGGGGCCGATTCAGCCCCAGCATTTT. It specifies CASSIRGPIQPQHF.